A selection of T cell receptor beta chains follows, all from one sample in a study of cytomegalovirus exposure and HLA in healthy donors. Data came from immunoSEQ multiplex PCR; TCRdb stores just in-frame clones and leaves some out. This sample has some 120,000 clones, with approximately 81% found just once. Sequenced sample: PBMCs. Source of these receptors: a woman in her twenties or thirties in good health and CMV-seronegative. Each CDR3 is given with its conserved first and last residue. D genes are given only for firm matches. Clone sizes are given selectively: once, few, many, or a class where the clone is expanded.

d_call	clone_size	v_call	j_call	cdr3_nt	cdr3_aa
.	.	TRBV11-2	TRBJ1-1	TGTGCCAGCAGCTTAGGCAGGGCCACTGAAGCTTTCTTT	CASSLGRATEAFF
.	few	TRBV28	TRBJ1-2	TGTGCCAGCAGTTTAGTACAGAACTATGGCTACACCTTC	CASSLVQNYGYTF
.	few	TRBV7-2	TRBJ2-5	TGTGCCAGCAGCTTTTTTATGCCCAACGCGGAGACCCAGTACTTC	CASSFFMPNAETQYF
TRBD2	.	TRBV5-6	TRBJ2-1	TGTGCCAGCAGCTTAAGGGGAGGGTCTTTCAATGAGCAGTTCTTC	CASSLRGGSFNEQFF
.	once	TRBV29-1	TRBJ2-2	TGCAGCGTTGATCTACAGGGAAGCACCGGGGAGCTGTTTTTT	CSVDLQGSTGELFF
TRBD2	.	TRBV10-3	TRBJ2-1	TGTGCCACTACCGGGACTAGCGAGGGTGAGCAGTTCTTC	CATTGTSEGEQFF
.	.	TRBV19	TRBJ2-1	TGTGCCAGCGCCCCAGGGGTCGCCTACAATGAGCAGTTCTTC	CASAPGVAYNEQFF
.	few	TRBV6-1	TRBJ2-7	TGTGCCAGCAGTGAAGGGGTTAGCGTCTACGAGCAGTACTTC	CASSEGVSVYEQYF
.	.	TRBV4-3	TRBJ1-4	TGCGCCAGCAGCCAAGGGGCAGGGAGGGGTGAAAAACTGTTTTTT	CASSQGAGRGEKLFF
.	.	TRBV27	TRBJ1-2	TGTGCCAGCAGTTTAGAGGGCTGGGGAAACTATGGCTACACCTTC	CASSLEGWGNYGYTF
TRBD1	.	TRBV27	TRBJ1-6	TGTGCCAGCAGTTCTGAACAGGGGGCCCTGAATTCACCCCTCCACTTT	CASSSEQGALNSPLHF
.	.	TRBV4-3	TRBJ1-2	TGCGCCAGCAGCCAAGCCAGGGGCTCTAACTATGGCTACACCTTC	CASSQARGSNYGYTF
.	.	TRBV9	TRBJ1-5	TGTGCCAGCAGCGTAGGAGACGGGACAAACGGAAATCAGCCCCAGCATTTT	CASSVGDGTNGNQPQHF
.	.	TRBV2	TRBJ2-5	TGTGCCAGCACCGTACGAGCCCGGGGAGAGACCCAGTACTTC	CASTVRARGETQYF
TRBD1	.	TRBV28	TRBJ1-5	TGTGCCAGCGGGGACAGGGCCAATCAGCCCCAGCATTTT	CASGDRANQPQHF
TRBD1	.	TRBV4-1	TRBJ2-7	TGCGCCAGCAGCCAAACAGGGGGCTACGAGCAGTACTTC	CASSQTGGYEQYF
.	.	TRBV2	TRBJ2-5	TGTGCCAGCAGTGAAGATAGGGGAGAGACCCAGTACTTC	CASSEDRGETQYF
.	.	TRBV5-1	TRBJ1-1	TGCGCCAGCAGCTTTGGGACTCGAACCAACACTGAAGCTTTCTTT	CASSFGTRTNTEAFF
.	.	TRBV11-2	TRBJ1-4	TGTGCCAGCAGGTCAAACAGGCGATTGAATGAAAAACTGTTTTTT	CASRSNRRLNEKLFF
.	.	TRBV7-2	TRBJ2-3	TGTGCCAGCAGCTTTGGAGGGTTCCTAGTCACAGATACGCAGTATTTT	CASSFGGFLVTDTQYF
TRBD1	.	TRBV2	TRBJ1-5	TGTGCCAGCAGTGAAGACGGACAGGGCCATCAGCCCCAGCATTTT	CASSEDGQGHQPQHF
.	once	TRBV18	TRBJ1-2	TGTGCCAGCTCATTCCCAGCTGGACAGACTAACTATGGCTACACCTTC	CASSFPAGQTNYGYTF
TRBD1	.	TRBV6-5	TRBJ2-1	TGTGCCAGCAGCCAGGGGGCCAGACGGGGCAATGAGCAGTTCTTC	CASSQGARRGNEQFF